This T cell receptor (beta chain) was found in a study of blood T cell repertoires in COVID-19. The table lists this clone with a count of one. The method was immunoSEQ multiplex PCR; TCRdb's version includes in-frame clones alone and lacks a portion of them. The sample lists hundreds of thousands of clones, 82% occurring once. The sample taken for sequencing was PBMCs or T cells enriched from blood (not recorded which). This receptor was obtained from a man aged 40-50 years who had been exposed to COVID-19.

The CDR3 bases are TGTGCCATCGGGGGGGGCTACGAGCAGTACTTC. Translation gives CAIGGGYEQYF. The chain employs TRBV10-3 and TRBJ2-7, with 7 positions matching TRBD2. This CDR3 comprises 11 residues. Germline V lookup: CDR1 ENHRY, CDR2 SYGVKD. The V gene end was trimmed by 8 bases and the J gene end by 3 bases; junction bases not matched to a gene: 1.